This is a list of T cell receptor beta chains from one sample in a study of CD8+CD57+ T cells in acquired aplastic anemia. Each CDR3 protein is one row after TCRdb ran MiXCR on the reads. The sample consists of 180,000 or so distinct CDR3 sequences, around 60% of them appearing once. Specimen: sorted CD4+, CD8+, or CD8+CD57+ T cells (not recorded which) from PBMCs. These receptors were obtained from a human donor with aplastic anemia. Both conserved end residues are part of each CDR3. Fields, in order: J gene, clone size, D gene, V gene, CDR3 protein, CDR3 DNA. D genes are given only for firm matches. Clone size, where shown, is once, few, many, or a class for clones that have expanded.

J gene: TRBJ2-7; clone size: many; D gene: NA; V gene: TRBV4-1; CDR3 protein: CASSYSYSSSYEQYF; CDR3 DNA: TGCGCCAGCAGCTACAGCTATTCGAGCTCCTACGAGCAGTACTTC
J gene: TRBJ1-3; clone size: many; D gene: NA; V gene: TRBV20-1; CDR3 protein: CSAPQGIKVYF; CDR3 DNA: TGCAGTGCTCCACAGGGTATTAAGGTATATTTT
J gene: TRBJ1-1; clone size: NA; D gene: NA; V gene: TRBV19; CDR3 protein: CASSPAVYTEAFF; CDR3 DNA: TGTGCCAGTAGTCCCGCCGTTTACACTGAAGCTTTCTTT
J gene: TRBJ2-3; clone size: NA; D gene: NA; V gene: TRBV29-1; CDR3 protein: CSVSSLAQGLDTQYF; CDR3 DNA: TGCAGCGTCAGCAGCTTGGCGCAGGGACTTGATACGCAGTATTTT
J gene: TRBJ1-2; clone size: few; D gene: NA; V gene: TRBV20-1; CDR3 protein: CSASHWAQSTYGYTF; CDR3 DNA: TGCAGTGCTAGCCATTGGGCTCAAAGCACCTATGGCTACACCTTC
J gene: TRBJ2-3; clone size: NA; D gene: TRBD2; V gene: TRBV24-1; CDR3 protein: CATSDLPTSGDTDTQYF; CDR3 DNA: TGTGCCACCAGTGATCTCCCCACTAGCGGGGACACAGATACGCAGTATTTT
J gene: TRBJ2-3; clone size: NA; D gene: NA; V gene: TRBV5-8; CDR3 protein: CASSAGWDYTDTQYF; CDR3 DNA: TGTGCCAGCAGCGCCGGGTGGGATTACACAGATACGCAGTATTTT
J gene: TRBJ1-5; clone size: NA; D gene: NA; V gene: TRBV7-9; CDR3 protein: CASSLSISNQPQHF; CDR3 DNA: TGTGCCAGCAGCTTATCTATCAGCAATCAGCCCCAGCATTTT
J gene: TRBJ2-7; clone size: NA; D gene: NA; V gene: TRBV11-2; CDR3 protein: CATMEGRASYEQYF; CDR3 DNA: TGTGCCACGATGGAAGGACGGGCCTCCTACGAGCAGTACTTC
J gene: TRBJ2-6; clone size: NA; D gene: TRBD1; V gene: TRBV5-1; CDR3 protein: CASSLRGLSSGANVLTF; CDR3 DNA: TGCGCCAGCAGCTTGAGGGGGCTTAGCTCTGGGGCCAACGTCCTGACTTTC
J gene: TRBJ1-4; clone size: NA; D gene: TRBD1; V gene: TRBV20-1; CDR3 protein: CSAADRGGKLFF; CDR3 DNA: TGCAGTGCGGCAGACAGGGGAGGAAAACTGTTTTTT
J gene: TRBJ2-5; clone size: once; D gene: NA; V gene: TRBV2; CDR3 protein: CASIHSQETQYF; CDR3 DNA: TGTGCCAGCATCCATTCCCAAGAGACCCAGTACTTC
J gene: TRBJ1-1; clone size: once; D gene: NA; V gene: TRBV29-1; CDR3 protein: CSAERNTEAFF; CDR3 DNA: TGCAGCGCCGAACGGAACACTGAAGCTTTCTTT
J gene: TRBJ2-7; clone size: NA; D gene: NA; V gene: TRBV25-1; CDR3 protein: CASSDWHSYEQYF; CDR3 DNA: TGTGCCAGCAGTGATTGGCACTCCTACGAGCAGTACTTC
J gene: TRBJ1-2; clone size: NA; D gene: NA; V gene: TRBV15; CDR3 protein: CATSRAALDYGYTF; CDR3 DNA: TGTGCCACCAGCAGAGCGGCGCTGGACTATGGCTACACCTTC
J gene: TRBJ2-5; clone size: NA; D gene: TRBD2; V gene: TRBV5-1; CDR3 protein: CASSLVGGGTETQYF; CDR3 DNA: TGCGCCAGCAGCTTGGTCGGCGGGGGGACGGAGACCCAGTACTTC
J gene: TRBJ2-7; clone size: NA; D gene: NA; V gene: TRBV24-1; CDR3 protein: CATRRRHSGYYEQYF; CDR3 DNA: TGTGCCACCAGGAGGAGACATTCGGGGTACTACGAGCAGTACTTC
J gene: TRBJ1-2; clone size: many; D gene: TRBD1; V gene: TRBV20-1; CDR3 protein: CSARTGQSYGYTF; CDR3 DNA: TGCAGTGCGCGGACAGGGCAATCATATGGCTACACCTTC
J gene: TRBJ2-7; clone size: NA; D gene: NA; V gene: TRBV9; CDR3 protein: CASSVGDGGYEQYF; CDR3 DNA: TGTGCCAGCAGCGTAGGGGACGGGGGCTACGAGCAGTACTTC
J gene: TRBJ2-7; clone size: NA; D gene: NA; V gene: TRBV10-3; CDR3 protein: CASSTSTGIYEQYF; CDR3 DNA: TGTGCCAGCAGTACCTCTACCGGTATCTACGAGCAGTACTTC
J gene: TRBJ2-5; clone size: once; D gene: NA; V gene: TRBV29-1; CDR3 protein: CSVYPQASGETQYF; CDR3 DNA: TGCAGCGTTTACCCGCAGGCCTCTGGAGAGACCCAGTACTTC
J gene: TRBJ1-1; clone size: NA; D gene: NA; V gene: TRBV25-1; CDR3 protein: CASSLSSGGANTEAFF; CDR3 DNA: TGTGCCAGTAGTTTGTCTAGCGGGGGGGCAAACACTGAAGCTTTCTTT
J gene: TRBJ1-2; clone size: NA; D gene: NA; V gene: TRBV7-9; CDR3 protein: CASSLWQLNYGYTF; CDR3 DNA: TGTGCCAGCAGCTTGTGGCAACTTAACTATGGCTACACCTTC
J gene: TRBJ2-1; clone size: NA; D gene: NA; V gene: TRBV20-1; CDR3 protein: CSARKAGEQFF; CDR3 DNA: TGCAGTGCTAGAAAGGCGGGAGAGCAGTTCTTC
J gene: TRBJ2-1; clone size: once; D gene: NA; V gene: TRBV2; CDR3 protein: CASSDGSYNEQFF; CDR3 DNA: TGTGCCAGCAGTGACGGGAGTTACAATGAGCAGTTCTTC
J gene: TRBJ1-2; clone size: NA; D gene: TRBD1; V gene: TRBV6-1; CDR3 protein: CASSEWTGWYYGYTF; CDR3 DNA: TGTGCCAGCAGTGAGTGGACAGGGTGGTACTATGGCTACACCTTC
J gene: TRBJ1-2; clone size: many; D gene: NA; V gene: TRBV7-9; CDR3 protein: CASSLVRGGYGYTF; CDR3 DNA: TGTGCCAGCAGCTTAGTCAGGGGTGGCTATGGCTACACCTTC
J gene: TRBJ1-6; clone size: NA; D gene: NA; V gene: TRBV6-4; CDR3 protein: CASGDSPLHF; CDR3 DNA: TGTGCCAGCGGGGATTCACCCCTCCACTTT
J gene: TRBJ1-1; clone size: NA; D gene: NA; V gene: TRBV3-1; CDR3 protein: CASSLEDLNTEAVF; CDR3 DNA: TGTGCCAGCAGCCTTGAAGACCTGAACACTGAAGCTGTCTTT
J gene: TRBJ1-1; clone size: many; D gene: NA; V gene: TRBV19; CDR3 protein: CATGPTEAFF; CDR3 DNA: TGTGCCACAGGGCCCACCGAAGCTTTCTTT
J gene: TRBJ1-5; clone size: many; D gene: NA; V gene: TRBV7-9; CDR3 protein: CASRTENQPQHF; CDR3 DNA: TGTGCCAGCAGGACAGAGAATCAGCCCCAGCATTTT
J gene: TRBJ2-3; clone size: NA; D gene: NA; V gene: TRBV10-3; CDR3 protein: CAIMQGGSSTDTQYF; CDR3 DNA: TGTGCCATCATGCAGGGAGGTTCTAGCACAGATACGCAGTATTTT
J gene: TRBJ2-7; clone size: NA; D gene: NA; V gene: TRBV5-1; CDR3 protein: CASGIGGTSYEQYF; CDR3 DNA: TGCGCCAGCGGTATAGGGGGAACGTCCTACGAGCAGTACTTC
J gene: TRBJ2-7; clone size: NA; D gene: TRBD1; V gene: TRBV27; CDR3 protein: CASSYGQGPYEQYF; CDR3 DNA: TGTGCCAGCAGTTATGGACAGGGGCCCTACGAGCAGTACTTC
J gene: TRBJ1-2; clone size: NA; D gene: NA; V gene: TRBV2; CDR3 protein: CASSQDVGRFNYGYTF; CDR3 DNA: TGTGCCAGCAGCCAAGATGTAGGACGGTTTAACTATGGCTACACCTTC
J gene: TRBJ1-1; clone size: NA; D gene: TRBD1; V gene: TRBV19; CDR3 protein: CASSIVHRGANTEAFF; CDR3 DNA: TGTGCCAGTAGTATAGTCCACAGGGGGGCGAACACTGAAGCTTTCTTT
J gene: TRBJ2-1; clone size: NA; D gene: TRBD2; V gene: TRBV6-4; CDR3 protein: CASSPIAGAGGDEQFF; CDR3 DNA: TGTGCCAGCAGTCCCATAGCGGGAGCTGGGGGAGATGAGCAGTTCTTC
J gene: TRBJ1-2; clone size: NA; D gene: NA; V gene: TRBV19; CDR3 protein: CASTPGYYGYTF; CDR3 DNA: TGTGCCAGTACCCCAGGATACTATGGCTACACCTTC
J gene: TRBJ2-1; clone size: many; D gene: TRBD1; V gene: TRBV14; CDR3 protein: CASSRTGGHNEQFF; CDR3 DNA: TGTGCCAGCAGCCGCACAGGGGGACACAATGAGCAGTTCTTC
J gene: TRBJ1-1; clone size: NA; D gene: NA; V gene: TRBV20-1; CDR3 protein: CSALPPGLASTGSDTEAFF; CDR3 DNA: TGCAGTGCCCTTCCCCCGGGGCTAGCTAGCACAGGGTCCGACACTGAAGCTTTCTTT
J gene: TRBJ1-1; clone size: once; D gene: NA; V gene: TRBV2; CDR3 protein: CASPGFLDTEAFF; CDR3 DNA: TGTGCCAGCCCAGGGTTTTTGGACACTGAAGCTTTCTTT
J gene: TRBJ1-5; clone size: NA; D gene: NA; V gene: TRBV25-1; CDR3 protein: CASSPFKDRNQPQHF; CDR3 DNA: TGTGCCAGCAGTCCCTTCAAGGACCGTAATCAGCCCCAGCATTTT